This TCR beta chain was identified during a study of cytomegalovirus exposure and HLA in healthy donors (dated by TCRdb to 2015 to 2018). General notes on the study: According to an earlier analysis of 587 of the donors, some 180 million T cells yielded 117 million unique TCR beta sequences and approximately 300 Gb of sequence data. An earlier analysis of several hundred of the donors applied high-throughput TCR beta sequencing to assess whether each TCR beta V gene segment acted as functional or pseudogenic. A later genetic analysis used genome-wide SNP genotypes for about three fifths of the 666 donors, treating that subset as a discovery cohort. Rather than drawing on any new phenotypic data, the later analysis identified candidate immune exposures from TCR beta sequences and the way those sequences occurred across donors. A separate validation cohort of more than 100 different subjects was used in addition to the approximately 640-subject first cohort. The study profiled the T cell repertoires of hundreds of subjects by immunosequencing and related them to cytomegalovirus serostatus. The study was designed to test whether signatures of past pathogen exposure could be identified by cataloging public T cell receptors. Typing coverage differed by locus: A, B, C, DRB1 and DQB1 were typed in about 629-630 donors, DQA1 in 500 to 550, DPA1 in approximately 600, and DPB1 in 400 to 480. All discovery cohort repertoires had been generated using a single sequencing platform. Donor age, sex, ethnicity and CMV serostatus were collected together with the repertoire data. Because of strong linkage in the cohort, five DR-DQ haplotypes were treated as single units for association and clustering. An early release covering roughly 600 HLA-typed donors comprised 300 to 350 gigabases of sequencing data and tens of millions of unique TCR sequences. HLA typing covered class I and class II loci at four-digit resolution. The genetic ancestry cluster associated with self-reported Caucasian donors included about 84% of the 300 to 450 genotyped donors. To predict cytomegalovirus infection status, the study combined high-throughput TCR immunosequencing, statistical association of individual TCRs with disease status, and machine learning. Among about 360 genotyped donors of the cohort, an average of approximately 230,000 unique TCR beta nucleotide sequences were sequenced per donor, roughly a sixth of them non-productive. To study patterns of TCR occurrence, a later analysis re-analyzed previously published TCR beta repertoires from more than 550 donors and added high-resolution HLA genotyping. The full study reports these points: Because counts were too low, more than 15 rarely observed V segments, including chromosome 9 orphons, were left out of the earlier analysis of a few hundred of the donors. According to the authors, the approach could potentially be generalized to other disease states and immunological phenotypes. Broadly in line with IMGT annotations, most TCR beta V segments showed up in productive rearrangements about 87% or about 30% of the time in an earlier analysis of approximately 600 of the donors. The cohort was sequenced for TCR beta chains only, and without alpha or paired-chain data the features that could be detected were limited. Because HLA typing was missing for some donors at each locus, association tests included only the typed subset. Specific HLA alleles were associated with some 15,000 TCR beta sequences at a false discovery rate of 0.05 in a later analysis. Because the 87-base-pair reads could not distinguish some IMGT-functional V segments, including TRBV6-2 and TRBV6-3, those segments were excluded. The sequencing pipeline was judged likely to have produced a cluster of highly shared sequence variants as a technical artifact. A later analysis reported that several top co-occurrence clusters appeared linked to parvovirus B19, influenza, CMV and Epstein-Barr virus. According to a later analysis, TCR association rates differed among HLA loci, with DRB1 alleles showing the most associated TCRs and HLA-C alleles showing the fewest. In a later analysis, HLA-associated TCR beta chains were found to be more clonally expanded and to have lower generation probabilities than equally common non-associated chains. Sequencing depth was assumed to be roughly uniform across donors in the presence/absence analyses, though that assumption may not hold. While some public TCRs were present in many individuals, most TCR sequences turned up only very rarely across donors. In vitro tests confirmed that a few of the cytomegalovirus-associated TCR beta chains recognize cytomegalovirus antigens. The study listed 164 TCR beta chains as associated with cytomegalovirus. Correlated functional status among segregating V segments might be attributable to linkage disequilibrium, but an unknown experimental factor could not be ruled out. V-gene and J-gene trimming of TCR beta chains was associated with a missense DCLRE1C variant in a later genetic analysis, and the association was replicated in an independent cohort. For the cohort, immune exposure information was limited to CMV serostatus. Most CMV-associated TCR beta chains appeared to be HLA-restricted in a later analysis, and the HLA associations seemed to be driven largely by CMV exposure. The classifier was reported to diagnose cytomegalovirus status with high specificity and sensitivity in both the original and validation cohorts. A further reported finding was that TCR beta sequences accurately predicted the HLA-A and HLA-B alleles for most subjects in the first cohort. In a later genetic analysis, fewer N-insertions in productive TCRs were reported among donors in an Asian-associated ancestry cluster than the approximately 670-donor mean. Assigning TCR associations to individual alleles was difficult when HLA alleles, especially DR and DQ, strongly co-occurred.

Between the V and J ends, shortened by 4 bases and 6 bases respectively, the junction contains 7 bases. The CDR1 and CDR2 encoded by the germline V gene are LGHNT and FRNRAP. Reading from cysteine to phenylalanine, the CDR3 counts 12 amino acids. Only the CDR3 region is kept as DNA, spanning 36 bases read in frame from base 1. The cohort comprised more than 550 healthy bone marrow donors. At the time of sampling, all cohort members were nominally healthy, though unrecorded immune exposures were likely present. The donor tested CMV seropositive, placing the donor among the approximately 290 seropositive members of the cohort. A peripheral blood sample was provided by each donor, and peripheral blood mononuclear cells were used for TCR beta sequencing. Genomic DNA extraction from the blood cell samples was performed with the Qiagen DNeasy Blood Extraction Kit. As concerns this clone: No cognate antigen has been identified for it. The input lacks base qualities; no much larger clone sits a single base away.

The method behind the library was the immunoSEQ multiplex PCR assay. The multiplex PCR relied on a mix of 60 forward primers for TCR Vbeta segments and 13 reverse primers for TCR Jbeta segments. The CDR3 region of rearranged TCR beta genes was amplified from genomic DNA by a multiplex PCR assay. The amplified TCR beta libraries were sequenced on the Illumina HiSeq System as 87-base-pair reads. The study's own analysis went as follows. A later analysis tallied 75 million to 95 million unique TCR beta chains across the roughly 610 repertoires, and about 12 million of those chains were shared by two or more donors. Raw reads were error-corrected and collapsed into unique sequences by a nearest-neighbor algorithm in which closely related sequences were merged to remove PCR and sequencing errors. Alignment of CDR3 sequences to IMGT reference sequences was used to assign V, D and J gene segments. For a sequence to be retained, a match of at least six nucleotides to both a V gene segment and a J gene segment was required. A rearrangement was called productive if the CDR3 had no stop codons and remained in frame with V and J, and every other rearrangement was called non-productive. CDR3 was defined according to IMGT convention as the region running from the second conserved V-encoded cysteine to the conserved J-encoded phenylalanine. The earlier analysis of fewer than 700 of the donors excluded sequences that lacked an unambiguous match to a single V gene segment. An earlier analysis of some 500 of the donors classified V segments as functional when productive rearrangements were above 56.7% and as segregating when the standard deviation between donors was above 5%. A statistical classification framework was built to diagnose cytomegalovirus status from the catalog of TCR beta chain sequences. V and J gene assignment, in a later analysis, came from comparing TCR nucleotide sequences with IMGT/GENE-DB human TR gene sequences. The TCRdist pipeline was used in a later analysis to assign CDR3 sequences and most-parsimonious VDJ recombination scenarios. A later analysis defined each TCR beta chain by its CDR3 amino acid sequence plus V-gene family, and excluded reads lacking a unique V-gene family. A later analysis removed 450 to 600 highly shared, low-generation-probability nucleotide sequences to deal with suspected cross-contamination and a sequencing artifact. For each public chain, a later analysis derived a clonal expansion index from normalized ranks of inferred template counts within each repertoire. A later analysis computed generation probabilities with a VDJ recombination model fitted to out-of-frame rearrangements, and checked the results against IGoR. A later analysis scored TCR-TCR, TCR-HLA and TCR-CMV co-occurrence with hypergeometric tests, applying a repertoire-size bias correction to TCR pairs. False discovery rates were estimated in a later analysis by permuting HLA or CMV assignments 20 times. In a later analysis, co-occurring TCRs were grouped using DBSCAN, and TCRdist sequence similarity was added for clustering within HLA-allele-positive subsets. Repertoires with fewer than 30,000 or more than 120,000 public chains, plus five repertoires with anomalous nucleotide sharing, were excluded from co-occurrence clustering. TCRdb's version of the immuneACCESS table is confined to in-frame rearrangements and falls short of the full clone set. An unresolved V gene accounts for under half of the shortfall where checked; the remainder is of unknown origin. V, J and clone size are taken as reported in that table, and D and trimming were inferred from the DNA itself. This sample has about 92,000 clones in its table, and about 67% of those were observed once. Approximately 15% of the sample belongs to the ten largest clones.

The clonotype originates from a woman aged 18-29 years in good health and CMV-seropositive. Sequenced sample: PBMCs. This sequence uses TRBV12-5 and TRBJ2-1; confidence is insufficient to name the D gene. The sequenced DNA is TGTGCTAGTGGTTCATCGGTCAATGAGCAGTTCTTC. It is translated as CASGSSVNEQFF.